This T cell receptor (beta chain) was identified during a study of cytomegalovirus exposure and HLA in healthy donors. Findings and limits, study-wide: A few CMV-associated chains proved CMV antigen-specific in vitro.

In the case of this clone: Its antigen is unknown.

The PCR employed 60 Vbeta primers together with 13 Jbeta primers. Repertoires were generated with immunoSEQ multiplex PCR, while TCRdb's copy carries only in-frame clones and drops some. The top ten clones hold 16% of a sample with over 80,000 clones, about 69% of them seen once. The V gene's germline CDR1 is SGHRS and CDR2 YFSETQ. The CDR3 is 13 residues long. Trimming removed 1 base at V and 4 bases at J, with 9 bases between. Sequences were obtained from PBMCs. The TCR comes from a woman under 30 in good health and CMV-seropositive. The chain recombines TRBV5-1 with TRBJ2-7; TRBD1 is a possible D gene (6 bases). The CDR3 protein is CASSLQGTYEQYF. The DNA of the CDR3 is TGCGCCAGCAGCTTGCAGGGGACATACGAGCAGTACTTC.